The TCR beta chain under discussion was sequenced for a study of blood T cell repertoires in COVID-19. Overall study: Spain, Italy and the United States supplied samples that represented acute and convalescent COVID-19. The analysed material was cDNA or gDNA that came from T cells, B-cell-depleted T cells, or PBMCs.

Original data processing: Reference gene primers were amplified, and this amplification served to estimate nucleated cell counts. Some clones are missing from TCRdb's copy, which holds only in-frame ones; the method was immunoSEQ multiplex PCR. That table furnishes V, J and clone size, whereas the DNA furnished D and trimming. The sample records roughly 210,000 clones, roughly 90% being singletons. The sequence was obtained from a man aged 65-85 years with acute or convalescent COVID-19. The sample consisted of peripheral blood.

DNA for the CDR3: TGTGCCAGCAGAAGGGGCTACAACAATGAGCAGTTCTTC. It is translated as CASRRGYNNEQFF. V gene TRBV6-5 combines with J gene TRBJ2-1, with D maybe TRBD1 (5 bases). Trimming cost V 6 bases and J 5 bases, with 11 bases left between them. The CDR3 totals 13 residues. In germline, CDR1 is MNHEY, CDR2 SVGAGI.